This entry is about one T cell receptor beta chain. Its target is not known. Trimming removed 3 bases from V and 4 bases from J, with 20 bases in between. This CDR3 is 17 amino acids long. Per the germline V gene, CDR1 is LNHDA and CDR2 is SQIVND (reference sequence). This entry is derived from a study of long-term antiretroviral therapy in people with HIV. A v3.0 immunoSEQ assay was performed at survey level. TCRdb's copy holds only in-frame clones and misses some; the assay was immunoSEQ multiplex PCR. The data show around 15,000 clones, just under 85% seen once. Study-wide findings and caveats: HIV repertoires spanned narrower CDR3 length ranges than controls.

Sequencing was performed on unsorted PBMCs, taken just before starting antiretroviral therapy. The rearrangement links TRBV19 to TRBJ2-3; weak D call: TRBD1 (5 bases). This receptor was taken from a man aged 35-49 years with HIV. CDR3 loop: CASSIPIVTGRSDTQYF. CDR3 coding DNA: TGTGCCAGTAGTATCCCTATCGTTACAGGTAGATCAGATACGCAGTATTTT. Full variable domain (missing parts from reference TRBV19 and TRBJ2-3): DGGITQSPKYLFRKEGQNVTLSCEQNLNHDAMYWYRQDPGQGLRLIYYSQIVNDFQKGDIAEGYSVSREKKESFPLTVTSAQKNPTAFYLCASSIPIVTGRSDTQYFGPGTRLTVL.